These 11 T cell receptor beta chains share one sample of origin, sequenced in a study of T cell clonality in common variable immunodeficiency. Study-wide results and caveats: Reportedly, TCR beta sequences from common variable immunodeficiency showed fewer deletions and N-nucleotide insertions.

Data came from immunoSEQ multiplex PCR; TCRdb stores just in-frame clones and leaves some out. The repertoire consists of approximately 20,000 clones, none detected only once. Their antigens are not known. The sample was peripheral blood mononuclear cells. These receptors originate from a human donor with common variable immunodeficiency.

CDR3 DNA (partial): TGTGCCAGCAGCTTTACCGGGGGCTCCTACGAG. Protein sequence: CASSFTGGSYE. The entire CDR3 protein is CASSFTGGSYEQYF. The rearrangement links TRBV7-9 to TRBJ2-7; possible D gene TRBD2, 6 bases. Read data end 3 residues before the CDR3 end; the end is taken from the germline J gene. The germline CDR1 and CDR2 sequences are SEHNR and FQNEAQ (reference sequence). The V and J ends lost 3 bases and 0 bases respectively, with 9 bases between them. CDR3 size: 14 residues.

This clone was found many times. The read finishes 3 residues shy of the CDR3 end, and the germline J gene is used to complete it. The chain recombines TRBV29-1 with TRBJ2-1; D is unclear. The V gene's germline CDR1 is SQVTM and CDR2 ANQGSEA. CDR3 length: 11 amino acids. V dropped 7 bases and J dropped 6 bases, with 10 bases sitting between them. The sequenced part of the CDR3 DNA is TGCAGCGGCCAGGATTCCAATGAG. It is translated as CSGQDSNE. The CDR3 in full is CSGQDSNEQFF.

In this sample, this clone turned up many times. Coverage ceases 3 residues before the CDR3 finishes, and the germline J gene fills in the end. The gene calls are TRBV4-1 and TRBJ2-2; D is uncertain. Deletions cut 1 base from V and 0 bases from J, with 12 bases between. The length of the CDR3 is 17 residues. CDR1 is MGHRA and CDR2 is YSYEKL in the germline V gene. The DNA read from the CDR3 is TGCGCCAGCAGCCAAGGGCCCCCAGGAGCGAACACCGGGGAG. Its protein is CASSQGPPGANTGE. The whole CDR3 region reads CASSQGPPGANTGELFF.

This clone was observed many times. The sequenced fragment ends 3 residues before the CDR3 boundary, so the rest is inferred from the germline J gene. V gene TRBV5-1 combines with J gene TRBJ1-2, with a possible D match to TRBD1 (5 bases). V gave up 3 bases and J gave up 1 base, with 16 bases separating them. The CDR3 length is 16 residues. In germline, CDR1 is SGHRS, CDR2 YFSETQ. The sequenced part of the CDR3 DNA is TGCGCCAGCAGCTCGAGACAGCTAAGCAGTAACTATGGC. Protein product: CASSSRQLSSNYG. The full CDR3 sequence reads CASSSRQLSSNYGYTF.

This clone showed up many times. The read gets to within 3 residues of the CDR3 end, and the germline J gene fills in the rest. V and J are TRBV6-2 or TRBV6-3 and TRBJ2-7, with D possibly being TRBD1 (5 bases). CDR3 length equals 13 residues. V lost 2 bases, J lost 5 bases, and 10 bases lay in between. In germline, CDR1 is MNHEY, CDR2 SVGEGT. Incomplete CDR3 DNA: TGTGCCAGCAGTTACCGGGCAGGGAACGAG. Encoded protein: CASSYRAGNE. The full CDR3 sequence reads CASSYRAGNEQYF.

This clone occurred many times. The read ends 3 residues before the CDR3 terminus; that terminus is restored from the germline J gene. J is TRBJ2-1 and V is TRBV4-1; D not certain. The CDR3 is made up of 15 amino acids. With 1 base removed from V and 0 bases from J, the gap between germline ends came to 7 bases. Germline assignment: CDR1 MGHRA and CDR2 YSYEKL. CDR3 bases read: TGCGCCAGCAGCCAAGTTCACAGCTCCTACAATGAG. It codes for CASSQVHSSYNE. The entire CDR3 protein is CASSQVHSSYNEQFF.

This clone was recorded at least ten times. The CDR3 bases that were read are TGCAGTGCGGGACTTAGGGCCTACGAG. Protein: CSAGLRAYE. The CDR3 as a whole reads CSAGLRAYEQYF. The chain employs TRBV20-1 and TRBJ2-7; maybe TRBD2 (6 bases). The CDR3 end falls 3 residues outside the read, so it is completed with the germline J gene. V dropped 6 bases and J dropped 2 bases, with 11 bases sitting between them. The CDR3 length is 12 residues. The germline CDR1 and CDR2 sequences are DFQATT and SNEGSKA (reference sequence).

This clone appeared many times. The read ends 3 residues shy of where the CDR3 ends; the end is completed using the germline J gene. V is TRBV11-2 and J is TRBJ2-1; 11 bases fit TRBD2. This CDR3 is built from 14 residues. Looked up from germline, CDR1 is SGHAT and CDR2 is FQNNGV. V shed 4 bases, J shed 7 bases, and the junction held 3 bases outside the gene matches. CDR3 DNA (partial): TGTGCCAGCAGCTACGGACTAGCGGGTAATGAG. It is translated as CASSYGLAGNE. The CDR3 reads in full as CASSYGLAGNEQFF.

This clone was recorded at least ten times. Coverage ceases 3 residues before the CDR3 finishes, and the germline J gene fills in the end. The chain recombines TRBV6-4 with TRBJ2-2, with D perhaps assigned TRBD1 or TRBD2 (6 bases each). Per the germline V gene, CDR1 is MRHNA and CDR2 is SNTAGT. The CDR3 length is 16 residues. Trimming removed 2 bases at V and 4 bases at J, with 14 bases between. The CDR3 sequence is CASSDATGGFTGELFF. The DNA read from the CDR3 is TGTGCCAGCAGTGACGCGACAGGAGGGTTCACCGGGGAG.

This clone has a count of ten or more. The CDR3 goes on 3 residues after the read ends, and that part is filled in from the germline J gene. The V and J genes are TRBV20-1 and TRBJ1-1; D is uncertain. From germline, CDR1 is DFQATT and CDR2 SNEGSKA (reference sequence). V shed 2 bases and J shed 1 base, with 5 bases lying between them. The CDR3 has 12 residues. The covered CDR3 bases are TGCAGTGCTAGACGCGGGAACACTGAA. Encoded protein: CSARRGNTE. The whole CDR3 sequence reads CSARRGNTEAFF.

This clone was counted ten times or more. The read ends 3 residues early relative to the CDR3; the germline J gene fills the gap. The chain has TRBV5-5 and TRBJ2-3, with 10 bases aligning to TRBD1. The CDR3 sequence is 14 residues long. Germline values: CDR1 SGHKS, CDR2 YYEKEE (reference sequence). V was pared by 5 bases and J by 5 bases, with 5 bases of the junction left unmatched. CDR3 bases read: TGTGCCAGCAGGTGGACAGGGGGGCTAGATACG. It specifies CASRWTGGLDT. The complete CDR3 reads CASRWTGGLDTQYF. The full variable domain, its missing parts supplied by reference TRBV5-5 and TRBJ2-3, is DAGVTQSPTHLIKTRGQQVTLRCSPISGHKSVSWYQQVLGQGPQFIFQYYEKEERGRGNFPDRFSARQFPNYSSELNVNALLLGDSALYLCASRWTGGLDTQYFGPGTRLTVL.